These 23 T cell receptor beta chains were all obtained from the same sample, sequenced in a study of glioma-infiltrating T cells after dendritic cell vaccination listed by TCRdb under 2016. The library relied on the immunoSEQ multiplex PCR assay. What TCRdb holds here is the immuneACCESS table cut down to in-frame rearrangements. Part of the clones is not present; checked against another copy, under half of the missing clones reflect an unresolved V gene, and the others are unexplained. The sample records around 78,000 clones, 85% of which are singletons. 8.5% of the sample goes to the ten largest clones. The intended sense of this specimen's time point label: after dendritic cell vaccination, including at tumor progression/relapse. The input for sequencing was blood, taken after dendritic cell vaccination. These receptors originate from a human donor with glioblastoma.

This clone has a single count. The V and J genes are TRBV15 and TRBJ1-5; D may be TRBD1 (6 bases). Germline assignment: CDR1 LNHNV and CDR2 YYDKDF (reference sequence). This CDR3 contains 17 residues. V was cut by 2 bases and J by 4 bases, with 18 bases left in between. CDR3 amino acids: CATSRRRGGTVNQPQHF. The DNA for the CDR3 is TGTGCCACCAGCAGACGAAGGGGGGGAACAGTGAATCAGCCCCAGCATTTT.

The chain joins TRBV11-2 to TRBJ2-1, with unresolved D. This CDR3 is built from 12 residues. Germline V CDR1 and CDR2: SGHAT, FQNNGV. The V gene lost 5 bases and the J gene lost 7 bases, with 9 bases spanning the gap. As DNA, the CDR3 is TGTGCCAGCAGCCCCCGCGTGAATGAGCAGTTCTTC. The encoded protein is CASSPRVNEQFF.

The chain has TRBV2 and TRBJ2-5; D perhaps matches TRBD2 (6 bases). V was cut by 4 bases and J by 1 base, with 13 bases left in between. Germline V CDR1 and CDR2: SNHLY, FYNNEI. The CDR3 runs to 15 residues. CDR3 sequence (DNA): TGTGCCAGCAGTGTGGATGGCGGGGCCCAAGAGACCCAGTACTTC. Translating it yields CASSVDGGAQETQYF. Complete variable domain (other parts from reference TRBV2 and TRBJ2-5): EPEVTQTPSHQVTQMGQEVILRCVPISNHLYFYWYRQILGQKVEFLVSFYNNEISEKSEIFDDQFSVERPDGSNFTLKIRSTKLEDSAMYFCASSVDGGAQETQYFGPGTRLLVL.

The genes are TRBV4-1 and TRBJ2-2; 9 bases agree with TRBD1. Germline CDR1 is MGHRA and CDR2 is YSYEKL. The CDR3 sequence is 18 residues long. Trimming at V came to 2 bases and at J to 4 bases, leaving 11 bases not matched to a gene. CDR3 loop: CASSQKIPGQGGTGELFF. Here the CDR3 DNA reads TGCGCCAGCAGCCAAAAAATCCCGGGACAGGGAGGCACCGGGGAGCTGTTTTTT.

The genes are TRBV7-3 and TRBJ2-2; 10 bases match TRBD2. The CDR3 is made up of 15 amino acids. Losses at the gene ends were 4 bases for V and 8 bases for J; bases not matched to a gene: 7. Germline lookup yields CDR1 SGHTA and CDR2 FQGTGA. The chain's CDR3 is CASSSSGGAWGELFF. The DNA of the CDR3 is TGTGCCAGCAGCTCCAGCGGGGGGGCCTGGGGGGAGCTGTTTTTT.

This clone has a single count. The chain employs TRBV30 and TRBJ1-4; TRBD1 agrees at 9 bases. CDR1 and CDR2 from the germline V gene are GTSNPN and SVGIG (reference sequence). This CDR3 spans 17 amino acids. V lost 0 bases, J lost 1 base, and 6 bases stayed unmatched. The CDR3 DNA reads as TGTGCCTGGAGTGTCCGGGACAGGGTCATAACTAATGAAAAACTGTTTTTT. This translates into CAWSVRDRVITNEKLFF.

The chain is built from TRBV2 and TRBJ2-1; 9 bases are shared with TRBD2. This CDR3 is 13 amino acids long. Germline loops: CDR1 SNHLY, CDR2 FYNNEI. The ends lost 8 bases at V and 8 bases at J; junction bases unmatched: 7. In DNA, the CDR3 is TGTGCCAGCGCGTCTAGCGGGATCTATGAGCAGTTCTTC. This gives the protein CASASSGIYEQFF.

The rearrangement links TRBV7-6 to TRBJ2-2; TRBD1 might be the D (6 bases). The CDR3 sequence is 14 residues long. Germline CDR1 is SGHVS and CDR2 is FNYEAQ. V dropped 3 bases and J dropped 3 bases, with 8 bases sitting between them. CDR3: CASSFTGYTGELFF. In nucleotides, the CDR3 is TGTGCCAGCAGCTTCACAGGGTACACCGGGGAGCTGTTTTTT.

V gene TRBV7-6 combines with J gene TRBJ2-7; unclear D gene. This CDR3 region has 14 residues. CDR1 and CDR2 from the germline V gene are SGHVS and FNYEAQ. V was pared by 1 base and J by 0 bases, with 7 bases between. The CDR3 reads CASSLEASSYEQYF. DNA of the CDR3: TGTGCCAGCAGCTTAGAGGCTAGCTCCTACGAGCAGTACTTC. The entire variable domain, with the rest obtained from reference TRBV7-6 and TRBJ2-7, is as follows: GAGVSQSPRYKVTKRGQDVALRCDPISGHVSLYWYRQALGQGPEFLTYFNYEAQQDKSGLPNDRFSAERPEGSISTLTIQRTEQRDSAMYRCASSLEASSYEQYFGPGTRLTVT.

The table lists this clone with a count of one. The V and J genes are TRBV9 and TRBJ1-4; the match to TRBD1 covers 8 bases. CDR1 SGDLS and CDR2 YYNGEE come from the germline V gene. The CDR3 extends over 14 amino acids. V lost 2 bases to trimming and J lost 8 bases; unmatched junction nucleotides: 5. CDR3 in DNA: TGTGCCAGCAGCGTTCAGGGGGCCCAGGAAAAACTGTTTTTT. Amino acids: CASSVQGAQEKLFF.

The CDR3 nucleotides read TGTGCCAGCAGCGAGCAGGGATTAGGCAATCAGCCCCAGCATTTT. It codes for CASSEQGLGNQPQHF. The chain has TRBV7-2 and TRBJ1-5; perhaps TRBD1 as D (5 bases). Trimming removed 5 bases at V and 2 bases at J, with 13 bases between. Germline V CDR1 and CDR2: SGHTA, FQGNSA. The CDR3 has 15 residues.

V usage is TRBV7-8 and J usage is TRBJ1-5; the match to TRBD1 covers 7 bases. V lost 2 bases, J lost 0 bases, and 13 bases stayed unmatched. The germline V gene has CDR1 SGHVS and CDR2 FQNEAQ. CDR3 length: 19 residues. CDR3 nucleotide sequence: TGTGCCAGCAGCTTAAGGTCGACAGGGCCCCAGTATAGCAATCAGCCCCAGCATTTT. Protein product: CASSLRSTGPQYSNQPQHF. Full variable domain (outside the CDR3, taken from reference TRBV7-8 and TRBJ1-5): GAGVSQSPRYKVAKRGQDVALRCDPISGHVSLFWYQQALGQGPEFLTYFQNEAQLDKSGLPSDRFFAERPEGSVSTLKIQRTQQEDSAVYLCASSLRSTGPQYSNQPQHFGDGTRLSIL.

The chain couples TRBV29-1 to TRBJ2-5; D not certain. The J call may be mistaken, given a closer DNA end match to TRBJ2-7. This CDR3 is 13 amino acids long. Germline CDR1 is SQVTM and CDR2 is ANQGSEA. CDR3 sequence (DNA): TGCAGCGTCGTGGGTTTCGGGTCCTACGAGCAGTACTTC. Its protein is CSVVGFGSYEQYF.

The chain has TRBV7-2 and TRBJ2-3; 8 positions match TRBD1. The V gene end was trimmed by 5 bases and the J gene end by 1 base; junction bases not matched to a gene: 5. The CDR3 consists of 15 residues. CDR1 SGHTA and CDR2 FQGNSA come from the germline V gene. The CDR3 here is CASSIGTGGTDTQYF. The CDR3, as DNA: TGTGCCAGCAGCATCGGGACAGGTGGCACAGATACGCAGTATTTT.

V usage is TRBV19 and J usage is TRBJ2-7; TRBD1 matches at 9 bases. CDR1 and CDR2 (germline): LNHDA, SQIVND (reference sequence). V lost 6 bases and J lost 0; bases outside the gene matches: 12. The CDR3 contains 17 residues. The DNA of the CDR3 is TGTGCCAGTAGATCAACTCACAGGGGGCGAAACTCCTACGAGCAGTACTTC. Protein product: CASRSTHRGRNSYEQYF.

The V gene is TRBV6-1, the J gene TRBJ2-3; D is perhaps TRBD1 (5 bases). Germline CDR1 MNHNS, CDR2 SASEGT. The CDR3 totals 14 residues. V lost 7 bases and J 0 bases, leaving 11 bases between the germline ends. The CDR3 region has the DNA TGTGCCAGCAACCCGACAGATAGCACAGATACGCAGTATTTT. Residues: CASNPTDSTDTQYF.

This chain links TRBV30 with TRBJ2-4, with a weak D call TRBD1 (6 bases). The CDR3 is 13 residues long. The germline CDR1 and CDR2 sequences are GTSNPN and SVGIG (reference sequence). Trimming shortened V by 2 bases and J by 3 bases, and 8 bases separated the two germline ends. The CDR3 loop reads CAWSPGHKNIQYF. DNA for the CDR3: TGTGCCTGGAGTCCGGGACACAAAAACATTCAGTACTTC.

The chain is built from TRBV9 and TRBJ2-7, with TRBD1 matching 9 bases. CDR3 length equals 15 residues. Germline V gene lookup returns CDR1 SGDLS and CDR2 YYNGEE. V gave up 3 bases and J gave up 3 bases; unmatched junction bases: 7. CDR3 in DNA: TGTGCCAGCAGCGCTCAACCGGGACAGGGCTACGAGCAGTACTTC. Amino acids: CASSAQPGQGYEQYF.

In its sample, this clone was seen a few times. The chain joins TRBV6-1 to TRBJ1-4; 9 nucleotides line up with TRBD1. CDR1 and CDR2 from the germline V gene are MNHNS and SASEGT. V lost 7 bases and J lost 4; bases outside the gene matches: 4. The length of the CDR3 is 14 residues. The CDR3 reads CASNKGQGNEKLFF. The DNA of the CDR3 is TGTGCCAGCAATAAGGGACAGGGTAATGAAAAACTGTTTTTT.

The CDR3: CASSLTRRGHGETQYF. In DNA, the CDR3 is TGTGCCAGCAGTTTAACCAGAAGGGGGCATGGGGAGACCCAGTACTTC. The chain joins TRBV28 to TRBJ2-5; 7 positions match TRBD1. The CDR3 runs 16 residues. V lost 2 bases to trimming and J lost 5 bases; unmatched junction nucleotides: 11. Per the germline V gene, CDR1 is MDHEN and CDR2 is SYDVKM.

The CDR3 nucleotides read TGTGCCAGCAGTGAATCAGGGAACGCGAACACCGGGGAGCTGTTTTTT. It yields the protein CASSESGNANTGELFF. The chain is built from TRBV25-1 and TRBJ2-2; TRBD1 is a possible D gene (5 bases). This CDR3 comprises 16 residues. Germline loops: CDR1 MGHDK, CDR2 SYGVNS. The germline V and J ends were trimmed by 1 base and 0 bases, with 9 bases remaining between them.

In regard to this clone: Other DNA sequences of this sample code for an identical CDR3. This rearrangement joins TRBV27 to TRBJ2-7; 9 nucleotides align to TRBD2. The CDR3 spans 14 residues. The V gene's germline CDR1 is MNHEY and CDR2 SMNVEV (reference sequence). J was trimmed by 4 bases and V by 2 bases; bases with no gene match: 3. The CDR3 DNA reads as TGTGCCAGCAGTTTAGCGGGGGGGCCTTACGAGCAGTACTTC. Its protein is CASSLAGGPYEQYF.

This rearrangement joins TRBV7-6 to TRBJ1-5; TRBD1 matches at 8 bases. The CDR3 sequence is 15 residues long. Germline CDR1 SGHVS, CDR2 FNYEAQ. V dropped 1 base and J dropped 4; count of bases not matched to a gene: 3. The CDR3 is CASSLDWTGNQPQHF. In DNA form, the CDR3 reads TGTGCCAGCAGCTTAGACTGGACAGGGAATCAGCCCCAGCATTTT.